Listed here are 24 T cell receptor beta chains from one sample, sequenced in a study of T cell repertoires in cytomegalovirus infection. TCRdb re-called the reads through MiXCR, storing one row per CDR3 protein. The profile shows around 71,000 distinct CDR3 sequences, approximately 20% of them singletons. These TCRs are of unknown antigen specificity. The sample consisted of CD8+ T cells from cultured PBMCs, taken from culture after CMV antigen stimulation. These TCRs come from a human donor in good health (CMV status not recorded). Some clones in this sample may be carry-over from other donors' samples.

The rearrangement uses TRBV7-2 and TRBJ2-4; D is perhaps TRBD1 or TRBD2 (5 bases each). CDR1 and CDR2 (germline): SGHTA, FQGNSA. CDR3 length: 16 residues. V lost 2 bases and J lost 0, with 11 bases in between. CDR3 region: CASSLPLGVAKNIQYF. Written as DNA, the CDR3 is TGTGCCAGCAGCTTACCCCTGGGGGTAGCCAAAAACATTCAGTACTTC.

This clonotype was seen a few times. The chain carries TRBV6-6 and TRBJ1-1, with TRBD1 as a possible D gene (5 bases). CDR3 length: 16 residues. From germline, CDR1 is MNHNY and CDR2 SVGAGI (reference sequence). V dropped 0 bases and J dropped 0 bases, with 11 bases sitting between them. The CDR3 region is CASSYSEAGMNTEAFF. In DNA, the CDR3 is TGTGCCAGCAGTTACTCGGAGGCAGGGATGAACACTGAAGCTTTCTTT.

This clonotype was seen only a few times. The chain employs TRBV6-5 and TRBJ1-2; possible D gene TRBD1, 6 bases. V shed 0 bases and J shed 5 bases, with 19 bases lying between them. The length of the CDR3 is 17 residues. Germline CDR1 MNHEY, CDR2 SVGAGI. In DNA form, the CDR3 reads TGTGCCAGCAGTTACTCGGTGGCAGGGGACCTTCATTATGGCTACACCTTC. It encodes CASSYSVAGDLHYGYTF.

The rearrangement uses TRBV4-2 and TRBJ2-2, with D perhaps matching TRBD1 or TRBD2 (5 bases each). The CDR3 is 14 amino acids. The V gene's germline CDR1 is LGHNA and CDR2 YNFKEQ. V shed 4 bases and J shed 5 bases, with 11 bases lying between them. The CDR3 DNA reads TGTGCCAGCAGCCCCTACGAGGGGACCGGGGAGCTGTTTTTT. Translating it yields CASSPYEGTGELFF.

V and J are TRBV7-2 and TRBJ2-4; perhaps TRBD2 as D (6 bases). Germline CDR1 SGHTA, CDR2 FQGNSA. V lost 0 bases, J lost 1 base, and 13 bases lay in between. The CDR3 sequence is 17 residues long. The CDR3 reads CASSLARFSGAKNIQYF. DNA for the CDR3: TGTGCCAGCAGCTTAGCGCGTTTCAGCGGGGCCAAAAACATTCAGTACTTC.

This clonotype was counted a few times. V gene TRBV11-3 combines with J gene TRBJ2-1, with D tentatively TRBD1 (5 bases). With 5 bases removed from V and 8 bases from J, the gap between germline ends came to 25 bases. The germline gives CDR1 SGHNT, CDR2 YENEEA. The CDR3 is 17 amino acids. This chain's CDR3 is CASSQKSGSPHIDEQFF. CDR3 sequence (DNA): TGTGCCAGCAGCCAAAAATCAGGGTCTCCTCACATCGATGAGCAGTTCTTC.

The chain carries TRBV6-6 and TRBJ2-1; D might be TRBD2 (6 bases). The CDR3 covers 15 residues. The germline V gene has CDR1 MNHNY and CDR2 SVGAGI (reference sequence). With 5 bases removed from V and 2 bases from J, the gap between germline ends came to 13 bases. The CDR3 sequence is CASSGSSATYNEQFF. The CDR3 DNA follows: TGTGCCAGCAGTGGCTCTAGCGCGACCTACAATGAGCAGTTCTTC.

The gene calls are TRBV4-1 and TRBJ1-1; D remains unclear. The V gene lost 0 bases and the J gene lost 1 base, with 6 bases spanning the gap. The CDR3 contains 14 residues. Germline V CDR1 and CDR2: MGHRA, YSYEKL. CDR3 sequence: CASSQDQWNTEAFF. In DNA, the CDR3 is TGCGCCAGCAGCCAAGATCAATGGAACACTGAAGCTTTCTTT.

This clonotype was seen only a few times. The V and J genes are TRBV6-1 and TRBJ2-4, with TRBD2 matching 14 bases. CDR1 is MNHNS, CDR2 SASEGT, per germline. J gave up 0 bases and V 10 bases, and 17 bases lay outside the gene matches. This CDR3 has 20 amino acids. This CDR3 is CATLPGLAGGLLRAKNIQYF. The CDR3 nucleotides read TGTGCCACCTTGCCAGGACTAGCGGGGGGCCTTCTCCGAGCCAAAAACATTCAGTACTTC.

This clonotype has only a few counts. The J gene is TRBJ1-3, the V gene TRBV7-6, with no clear D. CDR3 size: 13 residues. Per germline, CDR1 SGHVS and CDR2 FNYEAQ. V lost 6 bases and J lost 3, with 9 bases in between. CDR3: CASRELGGNTIYF. Here the CDR3 DNA reads TGTGCCAGCAGAGAGTTAGGTGGAAACACCATATATTTT.

This clonotype was observed a handful of times. This chain connects TRBV5-1 to TRBJ1-1; no definite D call. The V end was cut by 5 bases, the J end by 1 base, with 6 bases between. CDR1 is SGHRS, CDR2 YFSETQ, per germline. This CDR3 spans 12 amino acids. This CDR3 reads CASSGSNTEAFF. The CDR3 DNA follows: TGCGCCAGCAGTGGGTCGAACACTGAAGCTTTCTTT.

This sequence joins TRBV5-6 and TRBJ1-2; D is unresolved. This CDR3 comprises 14 residues. The ends were cut back, 4 bases at V and 8 bases at J, with 18 bases in the middle. Germline V lookup: CDR1 SGHDT, CDR2 YYEEEE. The CDR3 DNA follows: TGTGCCAGCAGCCCGCCTTTGGAGGCGTGGGGCTACACCTTC. Translating it yields CASSPPLEAWGYTF. Full variable domain (rest looked up from reference TRBV5-6 and TRBJ1-2): DAGVTQSPTHLIKTRGQQVTLRCSPKSGHDTVSWYQQALGQGPQFIFQYYEEEERQRGNFPDRFSGHQFPNYSSELNVNALLLGDSALYLCASSPPLEAWGYTFGSGTRLTVV.

In its sample, this clonotype was seen many times. The V call is TRBV6-2 or TRBV6-3, the J call TRBJ2-4; D not certain. The V end was cut by 7 bases, the J end by 16 bases, with 17 bases between. There are 11 residues in the CDR3. Germline CDR1 is MNHEY and CDR2 is SVGEGT. CDR3 coding DNA: TGTGCCAGCAACTACGGACGGGTCAAATACTTC. Its protein is CASNYGRVKYF.

The chain is built from TRBV7-9 and TRBJ1-4, with TRBD1 matching 10 bases. Per germline, CDR1 SEHNR and CDR2 FQNEAQ (reference sequence). After removal of 3 bases from V and 5 bases from J, the junction contained 3 bases not matched to a gene. The CDR3 is 15 amino acids. The chain's CDR3 is CASSFGTGVNEKLFF. The CDR3 DNA reads TGTGCCAGCAGCTTTGGGACAGGGGTAAATGAAAAACTGTTTTTT.

The gene calls are TRBV25-1 and TRBJ2-7; D remains unclear. Between the trimmed V and J ends, which lost 1 base and 4 bases, there was a span of 11 bases. The CDR3 covers 14 residues. The germline CDR1 and CDR2 sequences are MGHDK and SYGVNS. Here the CDR3 reads CASSELGRAYEQYF. CDR3 DNA sequence: TGTGCCAGCAGTGAATTAGGAAGGGCTTACGAGCAGTACTTC.

The rearrangement links TRBV6-5 to TRBJ1-1; D remains unclear. CDR1 and CDR2 from the germline V gene are MNHEY and SVGAGI. The CDR3 consists of 15 residues. Deletions cut 2 bases from V and 1 base from J, with 11 bases between. This CDR3 is CASSYGRARNTEAFF. CDR3 in DNA: TGTGCCAGCAGTTACGGGAGGGCCAGGAACACTGAAGCTTTCTTT.

This clonotype was counted a few times. This chain connects TRBV10-3 to TRBJ2-7; TRBD1 is a possible D gene (6 bases). The germline gives CDR1 ENHRY, CDR2 SYGVKD. The V and J ends lost 4 bases and 2 bases respectively, with 18 bases between them. The CDR3 has 16 amino acids. The CDR3 protein is CAISGSQTGTPYEQYF. CDR3 sequence (DNA): TGTGCCATCAGTGGGTCTCAGACAGGTACCCCCTACGAGCAGTACTTC.

Note on this clonotype: A much larger clone lies one base from this, so it may be a read error. The chain combines TRBV9 with TRBJ2-2, with a weak D call TRBD2 (5 bases). There are 16 residues in the CDR3. CDR1 and CDR2 from the germline V gene are SGDLS and YYNGEE. The CDR3 region has the DNA TGTGCCAACAGCGATAAAGGACTCCCCGAACCCGGGGAGCTGTTTTTT. This sequence encodes CANSDKGLPEPGELFF. The entire variable domain, with the rest obtained from reference TRBV9 and TRBJ2-2, is as follows: DSGVTQTPKHLITATGQRVTLRCSPRSGDLSVYWYQQSLDQGLQFLIQYYNGEERAKGNILERFSAQQFPDLHSELNLSSLELGDSALYFCANSDKGLPEPGELFFGEGSRLTVL.

This rearrangement joins TRBV7-2 to TRBJ2-2; a weak D match, TRBD2 (6 bases). CDR3 length equals 17 residues. V lost 3 bases and J lost 0, with 14 bases in between. CDR1 and CDR2 from the germline V gene are SGHTA and FQGNSA. CDR3 nucleotides: TGTGCCAGCAGCTTCCCCTCGTCGGGGGCGAACACCGGGGAGCTGTTTTTT. Protein sequence: CASSFPSSGANTGELFF.

This clonotype occurred many times. V and J are TRBV10-3 and TRBJ1-6; D uncertain. Trimming took off 3 bases at V and 0 bases at J, with 6 bases between the two ends. The germline V gene has CDR1 ENHRY and CDR2 SYGVKD. There are 15 residues in the CDR3. Here the CDR3 reads CAISDRSSYNSPLHF. DNA for the CDR3: TGTGCCATCAGTGATAGGAGCTCCTATAATTCACCCCTCCACTTT.

This clonotype was counted only a few times. V and J are TRBV28 and TRBJ2-1; no firm D call. CDR1 is MDHEN, CDR2 SYDVKM, per germline. V was cut by 2 bases and J by 0 bases, with 8 bases left in between. The CDR3 is 15 amino acids. CDR3 sequence reads: CASSLHSSSYNEQFF. For the CDR3, the DNA is TGTGCCAGCAGTTTACACAGTAGCTCCTACAATGAGCAGTTCTTC.

Details on this clonotype: The junction does not match germline at one end; this may be a read error. The chain uses TRBV6-5 and TRBJ1-1, with D unclear. CDR3 length: 13 amino acids. The germline gives CDR1 MNHEY, CDR2 SVGAGI. DNA for the CDR3: TGTGCCCGCAGTTCCGTTGTGAACACTGAAGCTTTCTTT. Residues: CARSSVVNTEAFF.

This clonotype was observed a handful of times. CDR3 nucleotides: TGTGCCAGCAGCTTGCGGGGGGCAGATACGCAGTATTTT. Its protein product is CASSLRGADTQYF. The rearrangement joins TRBV7-8 to TRBJ2-3, with 8 bases matching TRBD2. CDR1 is SGHVS, CDR2 FQNEAQ, per germline. The CDR3 length is 13 residues. The V segment lost 3 bases and the J segment 4 bases; nucleotides outside the gene matches: 0.

The genes are TRBV10-3 and TRBJ1-5; the match to TRBD1 covers 10 bases. The CDR3 consists of 16 residues. Germline lookup yields CDR1 ENHRY and CDR2 SYGVKD. After removal of 0 bases from V and 4 bases from J, the junction contained 3 bases not matched to a gene. CDR3 amino acids: CAISESGTGANQPQHF. In nucleotides, the CDR3 is TGTGCCATCAGTGAGTCCGGGACAGGGGCGAATCAGCCCCAGCATTTT.